This T cell receptor (beta chain) was identified during a study of T cells in Graves' hyperthyroidism and ophthalmopathy. The overall study: Upon initial diagnosis and before any treatment, peripheral blood was collected. Study-wide points: Also found in blood were most expanded thyroid clonotypes above 0.001.

Calling Graves' hyperthyroidism stable meant ophthalmopathy did not progress within 18 months. With regard to this clonotype: The antigen is undetermined.

The investigators amplified TCR beta CDR3 regions from RNA transcripts. The HTBI primer set drove a first-round RT-PCR of the TCR CDR3. Via MiXCR, TCRdb re-called the multiplex PCR reads, giving one row per CDR3 protein. The repertoire holds about 200,000 distinct CDR3 sequences, with around 19% as singletons. From germline, CDR1 is ENHRY and CDR2 SYGVKD. This CDR3 region has 16 residues. Trimming left V 5 bases short and J 4 bases short, with 18 bases between. The sequence was obtained from a man in his forties or fifties with Graves' hyperthyroidism. Sequencing was carried out using blood. The chain employs TRBV10-3 and TRBJ2-1; D perhaps matches TRBD1 (5 bases). The CDR3: CAISKSTQAPYNEQFF. CDR3 bases: TGTGCCATCAGTAAATCCACACAGGCCCCATACAATGAGCAGTTCTTC.